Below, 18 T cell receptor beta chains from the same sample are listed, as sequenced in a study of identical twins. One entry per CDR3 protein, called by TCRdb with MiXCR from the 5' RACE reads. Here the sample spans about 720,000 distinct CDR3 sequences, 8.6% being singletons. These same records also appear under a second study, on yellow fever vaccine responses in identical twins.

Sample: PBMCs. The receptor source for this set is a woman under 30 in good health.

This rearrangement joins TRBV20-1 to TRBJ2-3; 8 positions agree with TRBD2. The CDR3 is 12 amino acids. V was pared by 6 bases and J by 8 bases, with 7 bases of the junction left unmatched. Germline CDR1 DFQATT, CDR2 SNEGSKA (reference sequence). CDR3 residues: CSAPAGEGTQYF. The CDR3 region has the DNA TGCAGTGCCCCAGCGGGAGAAGGTACGCAGTATTTT.

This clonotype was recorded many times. The CDR3 loop is CAGDHGQGARNEQFF. CDR3 DNA: TGTGCCGGCGACCACGGACAGGGGGCAAGGAATGAGCAGTTCTTC. V is TRBV6-1 and J is TRBJ2-1; 11 nucleotides line up with TRBD1. V lost 11 bases, J lost 7 bases, and 13 bases stayed unmatched. The germline gives CDR1 MNHNS, CDR2 SASEGT. CDR3 size: 15 residues.

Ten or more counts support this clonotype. CDR3 loop: CASSSRLASHNEQFF. CDR3 nucleotide sequence: TGTGCCAGCAGTTCCCGACTAGCGTCCCACAATGAGCAGTTCTTC. The genes are TRBV12-3 or TRBV12-4 and TRBJ2-1; 8 bases match TRBD2. The CDR3 extends over 15 amino acids. The J segment lost 5 bases and the V segment lost 4 bases, leaving 7 bases of the junction unmatched.

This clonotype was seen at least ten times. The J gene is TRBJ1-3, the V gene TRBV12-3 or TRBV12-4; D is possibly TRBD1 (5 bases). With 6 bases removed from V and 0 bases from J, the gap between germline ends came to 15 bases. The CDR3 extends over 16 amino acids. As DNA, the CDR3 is TGTGCCAGCAGCCCACGGGGGGGGGACTCTGGAAACACCATATATTTT. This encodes CASSPRGGDSGNTIYF.

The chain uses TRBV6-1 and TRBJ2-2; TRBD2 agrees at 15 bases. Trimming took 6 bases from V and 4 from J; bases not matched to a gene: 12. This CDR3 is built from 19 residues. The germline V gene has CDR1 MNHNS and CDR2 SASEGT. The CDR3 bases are TGTGCCAGCAGCTCCGGGACTAGCGGGGGGATATTATTCACCGGGGAGCTGTTTTTT. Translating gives CASSSGTSGGILFTGELFF.

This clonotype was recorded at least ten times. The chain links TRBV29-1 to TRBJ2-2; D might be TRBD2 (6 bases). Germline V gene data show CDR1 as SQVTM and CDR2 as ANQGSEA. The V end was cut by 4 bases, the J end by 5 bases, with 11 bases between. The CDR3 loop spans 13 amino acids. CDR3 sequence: CSVGQSGTGELFF. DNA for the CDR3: TGCAGCGTTGGTCAGAGCGGGACCGGGGAGCTGTTTTTT.

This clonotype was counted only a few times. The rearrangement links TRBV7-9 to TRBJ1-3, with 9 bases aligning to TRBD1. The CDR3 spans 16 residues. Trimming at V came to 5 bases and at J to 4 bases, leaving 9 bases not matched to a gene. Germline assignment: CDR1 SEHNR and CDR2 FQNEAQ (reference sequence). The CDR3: CASSISGQGGGNTIYF. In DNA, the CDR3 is TGTGCCAGCAGCATCTCGGGACAGGGTGGAGGAAACACCATATATTTT. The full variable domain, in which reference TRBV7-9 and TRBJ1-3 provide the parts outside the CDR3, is DTGVSQNPRHKITKRGQNVTFRCDPISEHNRLYWYRQTLGQGPEFLTYFQNEAQLEKSRLLSDRFSAERPKGSFSTLEIQRTEQGDSAMYLCASSISGQGGGNTIYFGEGSWLTVV.

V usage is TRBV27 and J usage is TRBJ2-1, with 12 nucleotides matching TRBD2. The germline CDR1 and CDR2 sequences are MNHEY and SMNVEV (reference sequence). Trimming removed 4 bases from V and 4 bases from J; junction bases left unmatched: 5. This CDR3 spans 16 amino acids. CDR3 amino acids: CASSSRGLAGYNEQFF. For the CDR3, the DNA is TGTGCCAGCAGTTCCCGGGGACTAGCGGGTTACAATGAGCAGTTCTTC.

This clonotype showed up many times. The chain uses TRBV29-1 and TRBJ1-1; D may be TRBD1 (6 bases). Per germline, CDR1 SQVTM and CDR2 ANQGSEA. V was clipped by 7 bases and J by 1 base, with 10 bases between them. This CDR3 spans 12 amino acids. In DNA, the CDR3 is TGCAGCGCAGGGGCAGGGAACACTGAAGCTTTCTTT. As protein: CSAGAGNTEAFF.

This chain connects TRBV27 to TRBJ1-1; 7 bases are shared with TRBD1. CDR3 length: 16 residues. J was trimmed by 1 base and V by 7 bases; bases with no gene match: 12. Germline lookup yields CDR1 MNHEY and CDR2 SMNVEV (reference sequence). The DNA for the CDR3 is TGTGCCAGCAATGGGACAGCAGCCAGGGGGAACACTGAAGCTTTCTTT. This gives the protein CASNGTAARGNTEAFF.

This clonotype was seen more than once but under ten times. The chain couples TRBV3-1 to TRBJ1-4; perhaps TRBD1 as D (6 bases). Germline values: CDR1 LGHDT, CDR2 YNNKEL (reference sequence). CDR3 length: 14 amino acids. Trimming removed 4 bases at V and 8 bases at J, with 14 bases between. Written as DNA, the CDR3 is TGTGCCAGCAGCCTGGGACATTCGGGGGAAAAACTGTTTTTT. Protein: CASSLGHSGEKLFF.

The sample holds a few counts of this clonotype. The CDR3 DNA is TGTGCCAGCAGTGAAGAAATGCGCTCCTACGAGCAGTACTTC. This codes for CASSEEMRSYEQYF. This chain links TRBV6-1 with TRBJ2-7, with unresolved D. V lost 1 base, J lost 0 bases, and 7 bases lay in between. Germline V gene data show CDR1 as MNHNS and CDR2 as SASEGT. The CDR3 totals 14 residues.

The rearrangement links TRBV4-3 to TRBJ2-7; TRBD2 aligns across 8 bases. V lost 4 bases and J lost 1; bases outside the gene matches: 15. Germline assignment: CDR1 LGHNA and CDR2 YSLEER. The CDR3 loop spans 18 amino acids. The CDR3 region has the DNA TGCGCCAGCAGCCCTAACCGGGCTAGCGGGTGGGAATCCTACGAGCAGTACTTC. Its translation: CASSPNRASGWESYEQYF.

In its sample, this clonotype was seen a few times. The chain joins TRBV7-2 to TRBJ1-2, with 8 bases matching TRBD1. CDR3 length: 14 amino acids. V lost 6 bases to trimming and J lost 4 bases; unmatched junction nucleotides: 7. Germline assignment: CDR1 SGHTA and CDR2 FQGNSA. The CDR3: CASSPDRGSYGYTF. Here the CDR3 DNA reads TGTGCCAGCAGTCCCGACAGGGGCTCCTATGGCTACACCTTC.

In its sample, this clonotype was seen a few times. The CDR3 is CASSLIAGEVYTQYF. Written as DNA, the CDR3 is TGCGCCAGCAGCTTGATTGCCGGGGAGGTGTATACGCAGTATTTT. The rearrangement links TRBV5-1 to TRBJ2-3; a weak D match, TRBD2 (6 bases). There are 15 residues in the CDR3. CDR1 is SGHRS and CDR2 is YFSETQ in the germline V gene. Deletions cut 1 base from V and 7 bases from J, with 16 bases between.

CDR3 coding DNA: TGCAGCGTTGGTCCGGGACACGAGCAGTACTTC. It encodes CSVGPGHEQYF. The rearrangement uses TRBV29-1 and TRBJ2-7, with D perhaps given as TRBD1 or TRBD2 (5 bases each). The CDR3 is made up of 11 amino acids. Germline CDR1 reads SQVTM; CDR2 reads ANQGSEA. The V and J ends lost 4 bases and 5 bases respectively, with 9 bases between them.

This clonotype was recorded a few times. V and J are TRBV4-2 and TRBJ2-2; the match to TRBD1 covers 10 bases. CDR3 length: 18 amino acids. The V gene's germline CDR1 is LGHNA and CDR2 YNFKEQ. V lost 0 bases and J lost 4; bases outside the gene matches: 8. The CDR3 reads CASSQDWAGTGATGELFF. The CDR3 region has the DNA TGTGCCAGCAGCCAAGATTGGGCCGGGACAGGGGCCACCGGGGAGCTGTTTTTT.

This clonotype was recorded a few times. CDR3 region: CAQTVRSYEQYF. In DNA, the CDR3 is TGTGCCCAGACAGTGCGCTCCTACGAGCAGTACTTC. The gene calls are TRBV27 and TRBJ2-7; TRBD1 might be the D (5 bases). The CDR3 has 12 residues. Trimming stripped 11 bases from V and 0 bases from J, with 11 bases between. In germline, CDR1 is MNHEY, CDR2 SMNVEV (reference sequence).